The present TCR beta chain was sequenced within a study of HIV-infected patients and healthy controls. CDR3 length: 16 amino acids. Germline-derived CDR1 and CDR2 are MGHDK and SYGVNS. J lost 6 bases, V lost 0 bases, and 7 bases had no gene match. No cell fractionation was done, so the repertoire covers all unsorted peripheral blood T cells. Nine to ten uninfected healthy donors were sampled as controls, several sampled twice around three months apart. Reverse transcription used around 500 ng RNA and constant-region primers for alpha and beta. Separate chain-specific third strand synthesis with multiplexing indices produced the alpha and beta libraries. A short first PCR added P5 and P7 adapter elements and a second index. TCRdb fed the 5' RACE reads into MiXCR, producing one record per CDR3 protein. Seen here are tens of thousands of distinct CDR3 sequences, under 9.5% observed once, and the top ten hold 3% to 4.5%.

This clonotype was seen many times. Its antigen remains unknown. Broader study findings: Healthy controls shared more CDR3 sequences between individuals than HIV-infected patients did.

The chain combines TRBV25-1 with TRBJ2-3, with TRBD2 identical over 9 bases. The sample taken for sequencing was blood. The TCR was taken from an adult in good health. The CDR3 coding sequence is TGTGCCAGCAGTGAATATGGCGGGGGGGCCGAGGATACGCAGTATTTT. Its translation: CASSEYGGGAEDTQYF.